This T cell receptor (beta chain) is from a study of T cell responses to AZD1222 COVID-19 vaccine (dated by TCRdb to the early 2020s). Broadly, across the study: AZD1222 recipients given second doses at about 4 weeks or at about 12 weeks were pooled, since spike-specific TCR depth and breadth were not found to differ between the two schedules. A total of around 240 trial participants underwent TCR sequencing, of whom some 210 received two doses of AZD1222 and about 25 received two doses of the MenACWY control vaccine. Enrollment into the trials was organized by age into subgroups of 18-55, 56-69 and 70-plus years, and those subgroups contained around 150, 28 and 57 TCR-sequenced participants, respectively.

This specimen's time point label, interpreted: baseline before first vaccination. Samples from vaccinated people were obtained from the UK trials COV001 and COV002, which included a single-blind randomized controlled phase 2/3 trial of AZD1222 (ChAdOx1 nCoV-19) in healthy adults. Trial participant PBMC samples were collected at day 0 and day 28 after the second dose for TCRbeta chain sequencing. Concerning this clone: The antigen it binds to is not known. Base-call qualities are not available, and no considerably larger clone is one nucleotide away.

Paper-wide results and their limitations: Conclusions about previously exposed vaccinees were limited because only a handful of AZD1222 recipients were SARS-CoV-2 seropositive at baseline. After two AZD1222 doses, both the breadth and the depth of spike-specific TCRs were significantly higher than at day 0 and than in MenACWY recipients. Because no day 14 peak-response samples were available, the repertoires could be characterized only after the peak T cell response. CD4 TCRs associated with the vaccine covered the entire spike protein, and the dominant responses were in regions 160-218 and 743-854. Participants were mostly white British, with more females than males. The authors suggested clonal diversity may have been underestimated. Nearly half of unique spike-specific TCRs reportedly recognized epitopes outside regions mutated in the B.1.351 and B.1.1.7 variants. The 56-69-year group was small, and its depth increase did not reach significance, likely because of low power.

The CDR3 regions of human TCRbeta chains were analyzed by immunosequencing. The source study handled its data this way. Repertoire TCRs were checked for matches against a reference library of SARS-CoV-2-specific TCRs that had been generated using the MIRA antigen-specificity platform. Breadth was defined as the fraction of unique TCRs that were SARS-CoV-2-associated, and depth was defined as the fraction of total T cells that were SARS-CoV-2-associated. Using the MIRA data, every spike-specific TCR was mapped to the spike region that the TCR reacted to and assigned to either a CD4 or a CD8 class. Log10-transformed breadth and depth values were compared by one-way ANOVA with Sidak's multiple comparisons tests. TCRdb mirrors the immuneACCESS table, restricted to in-frame sequences. Some clones are absent from its copies; in checked studies, under half trace to an unresolved V gene, and the reason for the others is unknown. V and J calls and clone size are given by that table; D and trimming were obtained from the DNA. Here the sample has about 150,000 clones; roughly 90% occur a single time. About 3.7% of the sample comes from the top ten.

Sample: peripheral blood, taken on day 0 of AZD1222 vaccination. The receptor's source is an adult in good health.

CDR3 protein: CASSFGTDNSPLHF. The sequenced DNA is TGTGCCAGCAGTTTTGGGACAGATAATTCACCCCTCCACTTT. The sequence is built from TRBV27 and TRBJ1-6, with TRBD1 matching 7 junction bases. Reading the germline V gene (reference sequence) gives CDR1 MNHEY and CDR2 SMNVEV. Including cysteine and phenylalanine, the CDR3 has 14 amino acids. Kept here is only the CDR3 DNA, which spans 42 bases and is read in frame from base 1. After removal of 3 bases from V and 5 bases from J, the junction retains 1 base not matched to a gene.